Below are 21 T cell receptor beta chains sequenced from a single sample in a study of blood T cell repertoires in COVID-19. Clones were read by immunoSEQ multiplex PCR, and TCRdb kept only the in-frame ones, dropping some. The profile shows about 24,000 clones, roughly 74% of them singletons. Sequencing was performed on peripheral blood. The receptor source for this set is a man between 50 and 59 years old with COVID-19, enrolled during active disease.

This clone has more than one count but fewer than ten. The chain joins TRBV5-4 to TRBJ1-1, with D maybe TRBD1 (5 bases). Trimming took off 2 bases at V and 6 bases at J, with 14 bases between the two ends. The germline V gene has CDR1 SGHNT and CDR2 YYREEE (reference sequence). The CDR3 runs to 14 residues. CDR3 nucleotide sequence: TGTGCCAGCAGCTTAAGGGGCAACGACGCTGAAGCTTTCTTT. It encodes CASSLRGNDAEAFF.

This clone was observed a handful of times. This chain joins TRBV5-1 and TRBJ1-1; D is unclear. This CDR3 has 14 amino acids. V lost 3 bases and J 0 bases, leaving 9 bases between the germline ends. The germline gives CDR1 SGHRS, CDR2 YFSETQ. The CDR3 sequence: CASSWNSVNTEAFF. The CDR3 nucleotides read TGCGCCAGCAGCTGGAACAGTGTGAACACTGAAGCTTTCTTT.

This clone has just one count. This sequence joins TRBV7-9 and TRBJ2-3, with a possible D match to TRBD1 (5 bases). The CDR3 is 13 residues long. Trimming pared 4 bases from V and 4 bases from J, leaving 9 bases between. CDR1 and CDR2 from the germline V gene are SEHNR and FQNEAQ (reference sequence). The CDR3 loop reads CASSSQGPDTQYF. The CDR3 DNA reads as TGTGCCAGCAGCTCCCAGGGCCCAGATACGCAGTATTTT.

The J gene is TRBJ2-7, the V gene TRBV3-1 (or the pseudogene TRBV3-2); D not certain. There are 15 residues in the CDR3. Trimming removed 0 bases at V and 1 base at J, with 10 bases between. Germline assignment: CDR1 LGHDT and CDR2 YNNKEL (reference sequence). Here the CDR3 reads CASSQDGPVSYEQYF. CDR3 DNA: TGTGCCAGCAGCCAAGATGGGCCGGTGTCCTACGAGCAGTACTTC.

V and J are TRBV7-9 and TRBJ1-2; 8 bases agree with TRBD1. The CDR3 totals 14 residues. Trimming at V came to 4 bases and at J to 3 bases, leaving 4 bases not matched to a gene. Looked up from germline, CDR1 is SEHNR and CDR2 is FQNEAQ (reference sequence). DNA for the CDR3: TGTGCCAGCAGCTCCGGGACAGGAGACTATGGCTACACCTTC. Amino acids: CASSSGTGDYGYTF.

This chain joins TRBV10-1 and TRBJ2-1; 11 bases are a match to TRBD2. CDR3 size: 16 residues. V shed 4 bases, J shed 4 bases, and the junction held 6 bases outside the gene matches. In germline, CDR1 is WNHNN, CDR2 SYGVQD (reference sequence). The CDR3 bases are TGCGCCAGCAGTGGTTCGACTAGCGGGGTATACAATGAGCAGTTCTTC. Its translation: CASSGSTSGVYNEQFF.

Remarks on this clone: No DNA is shown, since the ends of the CDR3 on it are uncertain; the CDR3 is the one TCRdb lists. The chain uses TRBV21-1 and TRBJ2-6; TRBD2 is the table's D call, not checked against the DNA. TRBV21-1 is a pseudogene. The CDR3 numbers 19 amino acids, ends counted. CDR3 loop: CARNCHFFGFAGGANVLTF.

This sequence joins TRBV27 and TRBJ1-6, with D perhaps matching TRBD1 (5 bases). The germline CDR1 and CDR2 sequences are MNHEY and SMNVEV (reference sequence). The CDR3 consists of 14 residues. V gave up 4 bases and J gave up 5 bases, with 9 bases separating them. CDR3 coding DNA: TGTGCCAGCAGTTCGACAGATCATAATTCACCCCTCCACTTT. Translation: CASSSTDHNSPLHF.

The V and J genes are TRBV11-2 and TRBJ1-2; 10 bases line up with TRBD1. The V and J ends lost 3 bases and 6 bases, in that order; junction bases with no gene match: 16. There are 18 residues in the CDR3. CDR1 and CDR2 from the germline V gene are SGHAT and FQNNGV. DNA for the CDR3: TGTGCCAGCAGCTTTTCGGGACAGGGGATCCCGTCGCTTCATGGCTACACCTTC. This translates into CASSFSGQGIPSLHGYTF.

In this sample, this clone turned up a few times. The CDR3 DNA follows: TGCGCCAGCAGCCAAGAGGTCAGGGGTCCCTATGGCTACACCTTC. Its translation is CASSQEVRGPYGYTF. The rearrangement uses TRBV4-1 and TRBJ1-2; D is possibly TRBD1 (6 bases). Germline values: CDR1 MGHRA, CDR2 YSYEKL. V was cut by 0 bases and J by 4 bases, with 12 bases left in between. CDR3 length: 15 amino acids.

This chain uses TRBV9 with TRBJ2-5; 10 positions agree with TRBD2. The CDR3 covers 14 residues. Germline V lookup: CDR1 SGDLS, CDR2 YYNGEE. The J segment lost 4 bases and the V segment lost 3 bases, leaving 3 bases of the junction unmatched. As DNA, the CDR3 is TGTGCCAGCAGCGGAGCGGGAGGGGGAGAGACCCAGTACTTC. Translated, it gives CASSGAGGGETQYF. Full variable domain (outside the CDR3, taken from reference TRBV9 and TRBJ2-5): DSGVTQTPKHLITATGQRVTLRCSPRSGDLSVYWYQQSLDQGLQFLIQYYNGEERAKGNILERFSAQQFPDLHSELNLSSLELGDSALYFCASSGAGGGETQYFGPGTRLLVL.

This sequence joins TRBV5-1 and TRBJ1-3; tentatively, D is TRBD1 (5 bases). In germline, CDR1 is SGHRS, CDR2 YFSETQ. The CDR3 is 15 amino acids. V was pared by 4 bases and J by 2 bases, with 13 bases between. Here the CDR3 DNA reads TGCGCCAGCAGCACCTCAGGGATAGCTGGAAACACCATATATTTT. Amino acid sequence: CASSTSGIAGNTIYF.

The chain employs TRBV27 and TRBJ1-5; D not certain. Germline-derived CDR1 and CDR2 are MNHEY and SMNVEV (reference sequence). Between the trimmed V and J ends, which lost 2 bases and 9 bases, there was a span of 14 bases. CDR3 length: 14 amino acids. The CDR3 spells CASSLVERRGPQHF. CDR3 sequence (DNA): TGTGCCAGCAGTTTAGTTGAGCGTCGGGGGCCCCAGCATTTT.

The chain is built from TRBV3-1 (or the pseudogene TRBV3-2) and TRBJ1-1; 9 bases line up with TRBD1. The CDR3 spans 14 residues. The trim removed 4 bases at V and 5 bases at J, leaving 5 bases unmatched. Per the germline V gene, CDR1 is LGHDT and CDR2 is YNNKEL (reference sequence). The CDR3 region is CASSRGQGATEAFF. The CDR3 DNA reads as TGTGCCAGCAGCCGGGGACAGGGTGCGACTGAAGCTTTCTTT.

V and J are TRBV6-2 or TRBV6-3 and TRBJ2-1, with 8 nucleotides matching TRBD1. The CDR3 contains 14 residues. Germline CDR1 is MNHEY and CDR2 is SVGEGT. V was pared by 2 bases and J by 14 bases, with 11 bases of the junction left unmatched. The CDR3 here is CASSYETGADREFF. The DNA of the CDR3 is TGTGCCAGCAGTTACGAGACAGGGGCTGATCGAGAGTTCTTC.

The rearrangement joins TRBV5-5 to TRBJ2-7, with 9 bases fitting TRBD1. Germline V lookup: CDR1 SGHKS, CDR2 YYEKEE (reference sequence). V shed 6 bases, J shed 3 bases, and the junction held 10 bases outside the gene matches. There are 15 residues in the CDR3. CDR3 residues: CASTPRQGGVYEQYF. Here the CDR3 DNA reads TGTGCCAGCACCCCCCGACAGGGGGGCGTCTACGAGCAGTACTTC. Based on the CDR3 plus reference TRBV5-5 and TRBJ2-7, the full variable domain is DAGVTQSPTHLIKTRGQQVTLRCSPISGHKSVSWYQQVLGQGPQFIFQYYEKEERGRGNFPDRFSARQFPNYSSELNVNALLLGDSALYLCASTPRQGGVYEQYFGPGTRLTVT.

The gene calls are TRBV7-9 and TRBJ2-6; D perhaps matches TRBD1 (6 bases). The germline V gene has CDR1 SEHNR and CDR2 FQNEAQ (reference sequence). The CDR3 totals 18 residues. Trimming cost V 5 bases and J 4 bases, with 21 bases left between them. The chain's CDR3 is CASSHLYRTGTGANVLTF. The CDR3 DNA sequence: TGTGCCAGCAGCCACCTCTACCGCACAGGGACCGGGGCCAACGTCCTGACTTTC. Based on the CDR3 plus reference TRBV7-9 and TRBJ2-6, the full variable domain is DTGVSQNPRHKITKRGQNVTFRCDPISEHNRLYWYRQTLGQGPEFLTYFQNEAQLEKSRLLSDRFSAERPKGSFSTLEIQRTEQGDSAMYLCASSHLYRTGTGANVLTFGAGSRLTVL.

V is TRBV7-3 and J is TRBJ2-1; 11 nucleotides agree with TRBD1. V was pared by 4 bases and J by 7 bases, with 12 bases of the junction left unmatched. There are 17 residues in the CDR3. Germline V gene lookup returns CDR1 SGHTA and CDR2 FQGTGA. CDR3 amino acids: CASSSLTSDRGLNEQFF. The CDR3, as DNA: TGTGCCAGCAGCTCCCTCACCTCGGACAGGGGGCTTAATGAGCAGTTCTTC.

The chain combines TRBV28 with TRBJ2-4, with a possible D match to TRBD2 (6 bases). Trimming cost V 4 bases and J 7 bases, with 8 bases left between them. Germline V gives CDR1 MDHEN, CDR2 SYDVKM. The CDR3 is 12 residues long. In nucleotides, the CDR3 is TGTGCCAGCAGTTGGGGGGAGAACATTCAGTACTTC. Translating gives CASSWGENIQYF. Variable domain in full (rest from reference TRBV28 and TRBJ2-4): DVKVTQSSRYLVKRTGEKVFLECVQDMDHENMFWYRQDPGLGLRLIYFSYDVKMKEKGDIPEGYSVSREKKERFSLILESASTNQTSMYLCASSWGENIQYFGAGTRLSVL.

The rearrangement uses TRBV2 and TRBJ2-5; D possibly corresponds to TRBD2 (6 bases). The CDR3 has 12 residues. Germline V lookup: CDR1 SNHLY, CDR2 FYNNEI. V was cut by 7 bases and J by 9 bases, with 15 bases left in between. CDR3 loop: CASNRAPGAQYF. The CDR3 nucleotides are TGTGCCAGCAACCGGGCCCCGGGGGCCCAGTACTTC.

V gene TRBV11-2 combines with J gene TRBJ2-2; D is perhaps TRBD2 (6 bases). Trimming stripped 0 bases from V and 4 bases from J, with 9 bases between. The CDR3 extends over 15 amino acids. CDR1 and CDR2 from the germline V gene are SGHAT and FQNNGV. Here the CDR3 DNA reads TGTGCCAGCAGCTTAGAGGAGGGTGGCACCGGGGAGCTGTTTTTT. This translates into CASSLEEGGTGELFF.